These T cell receptor beta chains were read from a single sample in a study of blood T cell repertoires in COVID-19. Generated by immunoSEQ multiplex PCR, the TCRdb table keeps only in-frame clones and is missing some. Here the sample spans 150,000 to 200,000 clones, around 89% being singletons. The specimen sequenced was PBMCs or T cells enriched from blood (not recorded which). Receptor source: a woman aged 18-35 years who had recovered from COVID-19. Each CDR3 is given with its conserved first and last residue. The D gene is left open where the match is weak. Clone size is not always given. Where it is, it says once, few, many or a class for expanded clones.

CDR3: CASSGDTGRANVLTF
DNA: TGTGCCAGCAGCGGCGACACGGGGAGGGCCAACGTCCTGACTTTC
size: once
V: TRBV5-5
J: TRBJ2-6
D: NA

CDR3: CASSLSQGRTEAFF
DNA: TGTGCCAGCAGTTTATCCCAGGGCCGTACTGAAGCTTTCTTT
size: NA
V: TRBV27
J: TRBJ1-1
D: NA

CDR3: CASSSTGELFF
DNA: TGTGCCAGCAGCTCGACCGGGGAGCTGTTTTTT
size: NA
V: TRBV7-9
J: TRBJ2-2
D: NA

CDR3: CASSPDRGQWTYEQYF
DNA: TGTGCCAGCAGTCCTGACAGGGGGCAATGGACCTACGAGCAGTACTTC
size: NA
V: TRBV27
J: TRBJ2-7
D: TRBD1

CDR3: CASSQLGTSYGYTF
DNA: TGTGCCAGCAGCCAGCTCGGGACTTCCTATGGCTACACCTTC
size: NA
V: TRBV4-2
J: TRBJ1-2
D: NA

CDR3: CASSSPGGNTGELFF
DNA: TGTGCCAGCAGCTCCCCAGGGGGCAACACCGGGGAGCTGTTTTTT
size: NA
V: TRBV28
J: TRBJ2-2
D: TRBD1

CDR3: CASSQDPLAGIGDTQYF
DNA: TGTGCCAGCAGCCAAGATCCGCTAGCGGGAATTGGAGATACGCAGTATTTT
size: once
V: TRBV3-1/TRBV3-2
J: TRBJ2-3
D: TRBD2

CDR3: CASSQMRGYEQYF
DNA: TGTGCCAGCAGCCAAATGCGGGGGTACGAGCAGTACTTC
size: NA
V: TRBV6-5
J: TRBJ2-7
D: TRBD2

CDR3: CASSPHGTDVWGNYGYTF
DNA: TGTGCCAGCAGCCCACACGGGACAGATGTGTGGGGGAACTATGGCTACACCTTC
size: NA
V: TRBV3-1/TRBV3-2
J: TRBJ1-2
D: TRBD1

CDR3: CASSFAGADNSPLHF
DNA: TGTGCCAGCAGTTTCGCGGGGGCCGATAATTCACCCCTCCACTTT
size: NA
V: TRBV27
J: TRBJ1-6
D: NA

CDR3: CSAPSHEKLFF
DNA: TGCAGTGCCCCCTCTCATGAAAAACTGTTTTTT
size: NA
V: TRBV20-1
J: TRBJ1-4
D: NA

CDR3: CASSLVGGEAQYF
DNA: TGTGCCAGCAGTTTAGTCGGGGGAGAGGCCCAGTACTTC
size: once
V: TRBV12-3/TRBV12-4
J: TRBJ2-5
D: NA

CDR3: CASSPSGFNSYEQYF
DNA: TGTGCCAGCAGCCCAAGCGGGTTCAACTCCTACGAGCAGTACTTC
size: NA
V: TRBV7-2
J: TRBJ2-7
D: NA

CDR3: CASTRELNTEAFF
DNA: TGTGCCAGCACACGGGAACTGAACACTGAAGCTTTCTTT
size: NA
V: TRBV28
J: TRBJ1-1
D: NA

CDR3: CASSQVTRTSGRLANEQFF
DNA: TGTGCCAGCAGCCAAGTAACTCGGACTAGCGGACGGTTGGCCAATGAGCAGTTCTTC
size: NA
V: TRBV4-2
J: TRBJ2-1
D: TRBD2

CDR3: CASSLQGAGGYTF
DNA: TGTGCCAGCAGCTTACAGGGGGCCGGTGGCTACACCTTC
size: few
V: TRBV7-9
J: TRBJ1-2
D: TRBD1

CDR3: CAWSVTSGNYEQFF
DNA: TGTGCCTGGAGTGTAACTAGCGGGAACTATGAGCAGTTCTTC
size: NA
V: TRBV30
J: TRBJ2-1
D: TRBD2

CDR3: CASSSGGGETQYF
DNA: TGTGCCAGCAGCTCCGGGGGGGGAGAGACCCAGTACTTC
size: NA
V: TRBV7-6
J: TRBJ2-5
D: TRBD2

CDR3: CASSQGPGGEAKNIQYF
DNA: TGTGCCAGCAGCCAGGGGCCCGGGGGAGAAGCCAAAAACATTCAGTACTTC
size: NA
V: TRBV4-2
J: TRBJ2-4
D: NA

CDR3: CASSWLSSYNEQFF
DNA: TGCGCCAGCAGTTGGTTGAGCTCCTACAATGAGCAGTTCTTC
size: NA
V: TRBV5-1
J: TRBJ2-1
D: NA

CDR3: CASRTGHGYTF
DNA: TGTGCCAGTAGGACAGGACATGGCTACACCTTC
size: NA
V: TRBV19
J: TRBJ1-2
D: NA

CDR3: CASSFRTGLDEQYF
DNA: TGCGCCAGCAGCTTCCGGACAGGGCTTGACGAGCAGTACTTC
size: NA
V: TRBV5-1
J: TRBJ2-7
D: TRBD1

CDR3: CASSGSSAGGPDNEQFF
DNA: TGCGCCAGCAGCGGTAGCAGCGCGGGAGGGCCGGACAATGAGCAGTTCTTC
size: NA
V: TRBV5-1
J: TRBJ2-1
D: TRBD2

CDR3: CASSYFEGSYNEQFF
DNA: TGTGCCAGCAGTTACTTCGAGGGCTCCTACAATGAGCAGTTCTTC
size: NA
V: TRBV6-6
J: TRBJ2-1
D: NA

CDR3: CASSSGTEYNEQFF
DNA: TGTGCCAGCAGTTCGGGGACAGAGTACAATGAGCAGTTCTTC
size: NA
V: TRBV28
J: TRBJ2-1
D: TRBD1

CDR3: CASSPNRGYTIYF
DNA: TGTGCCAGCAGTCCAAACAGGGGGTACACCATATATTTT
size: NA
V: TRBV12-3/TRBV12-4
J: TRBJ1-3
D: TRBD1

CDR3: CASKYDRRVIGGYTF
DNA: TGTGCCAGCAAATATGACCGCAGGGTAATAGGCGGCTACACCTTC
size: NA
V: TRBV2
J: TRBJ1-2
D: NA

CDR3: CASTSSRGQETQYF
DNA: TGTGCCAGTACCTCCTCAAGGGGACAAGAGACCCAGTACTTC
size: once
V: TRBV19
J: TRBJ2-5
D: NA

CDR3: CASGRAASGYEQYF
DNA: TGTGCCAGCGGCCGAGCCGCTAGCGGGTACGAGCAGTACTTC
size: NA
V: TRBV27
J: TRBJ2-7
D: TRBD2

CDR3: CASSRPVGAMNEQFF
DNA: TGCGCCAGCAGCCGTCCAGTGGGGGCGATGAATGAGCAGTTCTTC
size: NA
V: TRBV4-1
J: TRBJ2-1
D: NA

CDR3: CASSQGQGANYEQYF
DNA: TGTGCCAGCAGCCAAGGACAGGGGGCCAACTACGAGCAGTACTTC
size: NA
V: TRBV7-3
J: TRBJ2-7
D: TRBD1

CDR3: CAWATGQGQPQHF
DNA: TGTGCCTGGGCGACCGGACAGGGCCAGCCCCAGCATTTT
size: once
V: TRBV30
J: TRBJ1-5
D: TRBD1

CDR3: CASSSPDISTGELFF
DNA: TGCGCCAGCAGCTCTCCGGACATTAGCACCGGGGAGCTGTTTTTT
size: NA
V: TRBV5-1
J: TRBJ2-2
D: NA

CDR3: CAWRISGRKGETQYF
DNA: TGTGCCTGGAGGATTAGCGGGAGGAAGGGAGAGACCCAGTACTTC
size: once
V: TRBV30
J: TRBJ2-5
D: TRBD2

CDR3: CASSHTAELSVHYEQYF
DNA: TGCGCCAGCAGTCATACTGCGGAACTCTCAGTGCACTACGAGCAGTACTTC
size: NA
V: TRBV23-1
J: TRBJ2-7
D: NA

CDR3: CASSPLTSGRVPYEQYF
DNA: TGTGCCAGCAGTCCCTTAACGAGCGGGAGGGTCCCCTACGAGCAGTACTTC
size: NA
V: TRBV28
J: TRBJ2-7
D: TRBD2

CDR3: CASSFLVQVETQYF
DNA: TGTGCCAGCAGCTTCTTGGTCCAGGTGGAGACCCAGTACTTC
size: NA
V: TRBV7-9
J: TRBJ2-5
D: NA

CDR3: CASSQGAETGELFF
DNA: TGTGCCAGCAGTCAGGGGGCGGAGACCGGGGAGCTGTTTTTT
size: few
V: TRBV6-4
J: TRBJ2-2
D: TRBD1

CDR3: CASSLQARYGYTF
DNA: TGTGCCAGCAGTTTACAGGCGCGCTATGGCTACACCTTC
size: NA
V: TRBV28
J: TRBJ1-2
D: NA

CDR3: CASSEKSGWETQYF
DNA: TGTGCCAGCAGTGAGAAGTCAGGGTGGGAGACCCAGTACTTC
size: NA
V: TRBV2
J: TRBJ2-5
D: NA

CDR3: CASSVAAGRETQYF
DNA: TGTGCCAGCAGCGTAGCGGCGGGGAGGGAGACCCAGTACTTC
size: NA
V: TRBV9
J: TRBJ2-5
D: NA

CDR3: CASSHPGTGIYGYTF
DNA: TGTGCCAGCAGCCACCCCGGGACAGGGATCTATGGCTACACCTTC
size: NA
V: TRBV3-1/TRBV3-2
J: TRBJ1-2
D: TRBD1

CDR3: CASGSGRTTNEKLFF
DNA: TGTGCTAGTGGTTCCGGGAGGACAACTAATGAAAAACTGTTTTTT
size: NA
V: TRBV12-5
J: TRBJ1-4
D: NA

CDR3: CAGFTGQRKKLFF
DNA: TGTGCCGGCTTTACGGGACAAAGGAAAAAACTGTTTTTT
size: NA
V: TRBV12-3/TRBV12-4
J: TRBJ1-4
D: NA

CDR3: CASSSRGIPGELFF
DNA: TGTGCCAGCAGCTCCCGGGGAATCCCAGGGGAGCTGTTTTTT
size: NA
V: TRBV5-5
J: TRBJ2-2
D: NA

CDR3: CSASSYEQYF
DNA: TGCAGTGCTAGTTCGTATGAGCAGTACTTC
size: NA
V: TRBV20-1
J: TRBJ2-7
D: NA

CDR3: CASSQGTSGTTDTQYF
DNA: TGTGCCAGCAGCCAGGGGACTAGCGGGACCACAGATACGCAGTATTTT
size: NA
V: TRBV3-1/TRBV3-2
J: TRBJ2-3
D: TRBD2

CDR3: CASEKSTGNTEAFF
DNA: TGTGCCAGTGAGAAATCGACAGGGAACACTGAAGCTTTCTTT
size: NA
V: TRBV19
J: TRBJ1-1
D: NA

CDR3: CASSPPPQREGLGADTQYF
DNA: TGTGCCAGCAGCCCCCCCCCGCAGCGGGAGGGCCTTGGGGCAGATACGCAGTATTTT
size: NA
V: TRBV5-4
J: TRBJ2-3
D: TRBD2

CDR3: CASSRKLTGGNSPLHF
DNA: TGTGCCAGCTCACGAAAGCTGACAGGGGGCAATTCACCCCTCCACTTT
size: NA
V: TRBV18
J: TRBJ1-6
D: TRBD1

CDR3: CASSFVTRTNTGELFF
DNA: TGTGCCAGCAGTTTTGTTACCAGGACGAACACCGGGGAGCTGTTTTTT
size: NA
V: TRBV28
J: TRBJ2-2
D: NA